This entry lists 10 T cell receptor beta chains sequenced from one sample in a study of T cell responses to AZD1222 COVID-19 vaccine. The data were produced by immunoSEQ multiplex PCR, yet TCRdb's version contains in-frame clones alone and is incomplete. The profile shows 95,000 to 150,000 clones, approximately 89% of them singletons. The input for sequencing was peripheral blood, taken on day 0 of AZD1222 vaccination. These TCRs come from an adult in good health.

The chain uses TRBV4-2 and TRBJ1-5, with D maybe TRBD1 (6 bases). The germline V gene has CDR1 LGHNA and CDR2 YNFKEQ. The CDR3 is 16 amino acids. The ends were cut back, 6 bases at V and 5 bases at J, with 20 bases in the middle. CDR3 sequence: CASRGGSGGSHQPQHF. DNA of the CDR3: TGTGCCAGCAGAGGAGGTTCGGGGGGCTCCCATCAGCCCCAGCATTTT.

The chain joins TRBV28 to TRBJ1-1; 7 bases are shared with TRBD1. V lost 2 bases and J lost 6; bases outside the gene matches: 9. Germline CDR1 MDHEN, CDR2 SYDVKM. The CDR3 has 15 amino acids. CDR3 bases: TGTGCCAGCAGTTTAGAGGCAGGGGGGATCGCTGAAGCTTTCTTT. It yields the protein CASSLEAGGIAEAFF.

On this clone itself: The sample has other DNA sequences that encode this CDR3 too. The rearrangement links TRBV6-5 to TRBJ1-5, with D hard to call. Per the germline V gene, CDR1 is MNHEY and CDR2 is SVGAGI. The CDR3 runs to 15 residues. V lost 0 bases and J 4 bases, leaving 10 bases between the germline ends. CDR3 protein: CASSYSMGGNQPQHF. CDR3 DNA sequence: TGTGCCAGCAGTTACTCGATGGGTGGGAATCAGCCCCAGCATTTT.

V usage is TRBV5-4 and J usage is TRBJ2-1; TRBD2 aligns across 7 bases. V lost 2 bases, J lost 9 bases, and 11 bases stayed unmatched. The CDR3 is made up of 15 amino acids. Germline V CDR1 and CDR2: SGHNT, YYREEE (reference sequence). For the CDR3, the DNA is TGTGCCAGCAGCTTCGGGGGGTCCCAGAGTAGTGAGCAGTTCTTC. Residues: CASSFGGSQSSEQFF. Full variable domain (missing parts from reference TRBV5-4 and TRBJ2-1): ETGVTQSPTHLIKTRGQQVTLRCSSQSGHNTVSWYQQALGQGPQFIFQYYREEENGRGNFPPRFSGLQFPNYSSELNVNALELDDSALYLCASSFGGSQSSEQFFGPGTRLTVL.

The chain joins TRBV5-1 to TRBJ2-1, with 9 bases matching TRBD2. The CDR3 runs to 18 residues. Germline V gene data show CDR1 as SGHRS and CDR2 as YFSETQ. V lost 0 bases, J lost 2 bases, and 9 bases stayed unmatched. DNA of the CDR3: TGCGCCAGCAGCTTGGGATCCGCGGGGGGGCCCCCCTACAATGAGCAGTTCTTC. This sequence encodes CASSLGSAGGPPYNEQFF.

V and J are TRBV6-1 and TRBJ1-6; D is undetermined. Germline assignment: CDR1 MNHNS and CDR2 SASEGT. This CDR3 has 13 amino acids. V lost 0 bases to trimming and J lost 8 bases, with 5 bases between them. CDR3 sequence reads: CASSEAGYSPLHF. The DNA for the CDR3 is TGTGCCAGCAGTGAAGCGGGCTATTCACCCCTCCACTTT.

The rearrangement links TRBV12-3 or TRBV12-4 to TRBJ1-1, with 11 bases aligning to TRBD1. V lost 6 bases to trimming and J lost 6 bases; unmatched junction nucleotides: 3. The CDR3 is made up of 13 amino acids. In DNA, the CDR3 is TGTGCCAGCAGCCAGGGACAGGGGGCTGAAGCTTTCTTT. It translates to CASSQGQGAEAFF.

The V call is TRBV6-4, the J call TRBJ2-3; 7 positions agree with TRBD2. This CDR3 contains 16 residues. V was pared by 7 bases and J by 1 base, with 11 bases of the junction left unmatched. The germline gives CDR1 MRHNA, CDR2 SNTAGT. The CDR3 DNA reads TGTGCCAGCACCCCCCGGGCGGGGGAGGGCACAGATACGCAGTATTTT. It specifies CASTPRAGEGTDTQYF.

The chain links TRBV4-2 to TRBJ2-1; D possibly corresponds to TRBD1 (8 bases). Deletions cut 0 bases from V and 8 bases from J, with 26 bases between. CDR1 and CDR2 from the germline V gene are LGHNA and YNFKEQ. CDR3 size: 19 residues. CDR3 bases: TGTGCCAGCAGCCAAGAAAGTTGGGGAGGGCAGGGGGCTAACTATGAGCAGTTCTTC. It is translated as CASSQESWGGQGANYEQFF.

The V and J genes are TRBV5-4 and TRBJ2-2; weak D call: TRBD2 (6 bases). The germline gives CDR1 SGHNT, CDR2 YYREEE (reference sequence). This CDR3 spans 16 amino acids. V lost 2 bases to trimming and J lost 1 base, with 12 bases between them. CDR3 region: CASSFGGIGNTGELFF. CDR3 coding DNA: TGTGCCAGCAGCTTCGGAGGGATAGGGAACACCGGGGAGCTGTTTTTT. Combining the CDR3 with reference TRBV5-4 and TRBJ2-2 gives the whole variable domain ETGVTQSPTHLIKTRGQQVTLRCSSQSGHNTVSWYQQALGQGPQFIFQYYREEENGRGNFPPRFSGLQFPNYSSELNVNALELDDSALYLCASSFGGIGNTGELFFGEGSRLTVL.